The 5 T cell receptor beta chains below were found in one sample sequenced in a study of immune evolution from preneoplasia to lung adenocarcinoma. Assay used: immunoSEQ multiplex PCR; TCRdb lists only in-frame clones, some missing. This table has around 5,700 clones, 75% to 85% appearing once. The sample consisted of FFPE lung adenocarcinoma in situ tissue. Source of these receptors: an older donor with lung adenocarcinoma.

The chain carries TRBV18 and TRBJ1-1; D is ambiguous. This CDR3 spans 15 amino acids. V was shortened by 3 bases and J by 1 base, with 12 bases between the two germline ends. Germline V gene lookup returns CDR1 KGHSH and CDR2 LQKENI. CDR3 amino acids: CASSPPSAKNTEAFF. Here the CDR3 DNA reads TGTGCCAGCTCACCCCCCTCCGCGAAGAACACTGAAGCTTTCTTT.

This sequence joins TRBV30 and TRBJ1-1; weak D call: TRBD1 (6 bases). CDR1 and CDR2 from the germline V gene are GTSNPN and SVGIG (reference sequence). The CDR3 runs 13 residues. V was cut by 0 bases and J by 5 bases, with 10 bases left in between. The DNA of the CDR3 is TGTGCCTGGAGTGTCTACAGGGCTACTGAAGCTTTCTTT. This codes for CAWSVYRATEAFF.

The rearrangement joins TRBV7-8 to TRBJ1-5, with TRBD1 as a possible D gene (5 bases). Germline V CDR1 and CDR2: SGHVS, FQNEAQ. Deletions cut 5 bases from V and 6 bases from J, with 14 bases between. The CDR3 has 14 residues. CDR3 protein: CASSPGAGGQPQHF. The CDR3 coding sequence is TGTGCCAGCAGCCCCGGGGCCGGAGGTCAGCCCCAGCATTTT.

V usage is TRBV28 and J usage is TRBJ2-3, with D perhaps TRBD1 (5 bases). The V gene's germline CDR1 is MDHEN and CDR2 SYDVKM. This CDR3 is 16 amino acids long. V lost 1 base and J 2 bases, leaving 13 bases between the germline ends. CDR3 loop: CASSLYLGLITDTQYF. In DNA, the CDR3 is TGTGCCAGCAGTTTATATTTGGGGCTAATCACAGATACGCAGTATTTT.

This clone was counted a few times. The V call is TRBV18, the J call TRBJ1-1; perhaps TRBD1 as D (5 bases). The germline V gene has CDR1 KGHSH and CDR2 LQKENI. This CDR3 region has 15 residues. The V end lost 5 bases, the J end lost 0 bases, and 13 bases lay between the germline ends. Written as DNA, the CDR3 is TGTGCCAGCTCAGGGACGGGGGATATGAACACTGAAGCTTTCTTT. Translation: CASSGTGDMNTEAFF.